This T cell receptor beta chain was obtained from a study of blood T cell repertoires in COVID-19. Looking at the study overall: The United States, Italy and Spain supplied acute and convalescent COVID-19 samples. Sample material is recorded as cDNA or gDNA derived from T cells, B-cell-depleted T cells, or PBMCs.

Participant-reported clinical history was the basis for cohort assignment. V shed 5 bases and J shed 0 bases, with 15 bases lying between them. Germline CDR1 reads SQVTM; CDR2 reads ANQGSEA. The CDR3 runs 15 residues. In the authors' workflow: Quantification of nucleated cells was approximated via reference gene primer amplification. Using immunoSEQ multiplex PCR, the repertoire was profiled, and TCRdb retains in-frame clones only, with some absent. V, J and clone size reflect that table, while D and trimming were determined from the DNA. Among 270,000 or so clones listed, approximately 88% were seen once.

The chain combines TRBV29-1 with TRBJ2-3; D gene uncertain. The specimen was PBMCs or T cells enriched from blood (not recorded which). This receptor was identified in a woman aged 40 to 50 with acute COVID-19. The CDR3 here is CSVSLHAASTDTQYF. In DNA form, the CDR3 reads TGCAGCGTTAGTCTGCATGCGGCTAGCACAGATACGCAGTATTTT.